The sequence of this T cell receptor (beta chain) was determined in a study of OX40 agonist ivuxolimab in advanced cancers. Study-wide results and caveats: Both CD4+ and CD8+ T cell populations in blood had undergone clonal expansion by week 6 at 0.1 to 3.0 mg/kg. What antigens the expanded peripheral T cells recognized was never established.

The study sampled blood at baseline, cycle 4 day 1, and cycle 7 day 1. Using immunoSEQ multiplex PCR, the repertoire was profiled, and TCRdb retains in-frame clones only, with some absent. The sample shows over 80,000 clones, roughly 83% of them seen only once. V gave up 3 bases and J gave up 6 bases; unmatched junction bases: 10. Germline assignment: CDR1 ENHRY and CDR2 SYGVKD. There are 18 residues in the CDR3. As for this clone: Its cognate antigen is unknown.

The sequencing used CD4+ or CD8+ T cells sorted from blood, collected in a trial of the OX40 agonist ivuxolimab. This clonotype was sampled from an adult with an advanced solid tumor such as melanoma, head and neck, liver or kidney cancer. The V call is TRBV10-3, the J call TRBJ2-1, with 14 positions matching TRBD2. The CDR3 nucleotides read TGTGCCATCAGTGACGATCGGACTAGCGGGGGGACGATCAATGAGCAGTTCTTC. Its translation: CAISDDRTSGGTINEQFF.